Shown below are 28 T cell receptor beta chains from a single sample sequenced in a study of blood T cell repertoires in COVID-19. Using immunoSEQ multiplex PCR, the repertoire was profiled, and TCRdb retains in-frame clones only, with some absent. The sample holds around 250,000 clones, over 80% seen once. Sequenced sample: PBMCs or T cells enriched from blood (not recorded which). The receptors come from a human donor in a cohort exposed to, infected with or recovered from COVID-19 (not recorded which). The donor label of this sample is uncertain.

The V and J genes are TRBV5-1 and TRBJ2-3; D is uncertain. Germline loops: CDR1 SGHRS, CDR2 YFSETQ. The length of the CDR3 is 12 residues. V dropped 0 bases and J dropped 5 bases, with 4 bases sitting between them. CDR3 in DNA: TGCGCCAGCAGCTTGGGACTAGATACGCAGTATTTT. It translates to CASSLGLDTQYF.

The chain is built from TRBV5-1 and TRBJ2-2; TRBD1 matches 9 bases. The CDR3 has 16 residues. The J segment lost 7 bases and the V segment lost 8 bases, leaving 15 bases of the junction unmatched. The germline V gene has CDR1 SGHRS and CDR2 YFSETQ. In DNA form, the CDR3 reads TGCGCCAGTAGACCCATACAGGGGGCGCTGGGCGGGGAGCTGTTTTTT. Protein sequence: CASRPIQGALGGELFF.

The J gene is TRBJ2-1, the V gene TRBV7-3, with a possible D match to TRBD2 (6 bases). Trimming stripped 2 bases from V and 9 bases from J, with 14 bases between. This CDR3 has 14 residues. Germline V CDR1 and CDR2: SGHTA, FQGTGA. In nucleotides, the CDR3 is TGTGCCAGCAGCTTACTTGAGGGGCGGGGTGAGCAGTTCTTC. Its translation is CASSLLEGRGEQFF.

The chain links TRBV3-1 (or the pseudogene TRBV3-2) to TRBJ1-3; D gene uncertain. The germline gives CDR1 LGHDT, CDR2 YNNKEL (reference sequence). The V end lost 0 bases, the J end lost 4 bases, and 10 bases lay between the germline ends. The CDR3 runs 15 residues. The CDR3 bases are TGTGCCAGCAGCCAAGAGGGCACGACAGGAAACACCATATATTTT. Amino acids: CASSQEGTTGNTIYF.

The chain combines TRBV2 with TRBJ2-7, with D possibly TRBD2 on 6 matching bases. The V gene lost 1 base and the J gene lost 3 bases, with 10 bases spanning the gap. The germline CDR1 and CDR2 sequences are SNHLY and FYNNEI. The CDR3 covers 14 residues. CDR3 in DNA: TGTGCCAGCAGTGAAGAGCGGGCGGGCTACGAGCAGTACTTC. The encoded protein is CASSEERAGYEQYF.

This rearrangement joins TRBV7-2 to TRBJ1-1; 7 positions agree with TRBD1. V gave up 1 base and J gave up 7 bases; unmatched junction bases: 6. This CDR3 contains 14 residues. From germline, CDR1 is SGHTA and CDR2 FQGNSA. CDR3 sequence: CASSLEGARGEAFF. The CDR3 DNA is TGTGCCAGCAGCTTAGAGGGGGCAAGGGGTGAAGCTTTCTTT.

The gene calls are TRBV3-1 (or the pseudogene TRBV3-2) and TRBJ2-4; TRBD1 is a possible D gene (6 bases). Germline CDR1 and CDR2: LGHDT and YNNKEL (reference sequence). This CDR3 has 14 amino acids. V shed 2 bases and J shed 1 base, with 6 bases lying between them. The CDR3: CASSQQGAKNIQYF. DNA of the CDR3: TGTGCCAGCAGCCAACAGGGGGCCAAAAACATTCAGTACTTC.

The chain has TRBV7-9 and TRBJ1-4; 9 nucleotides line up with TRBD1. Germline values: CDR1 SEHNR, CDR2 FQNEAQ (reference sequence). The J segment lost 8 bases and the V segment lost 6 bases, leaving 13 bases of the junction unmatched. The CDR3 runs 16 residues. CDR3 nucleotide sequence: TGTGCCAGCAGACCAACCTACAGGGGGCGGGGAGAAAAACTGTTTTTT. It specifies CASRPTYRGRGEKLFF.

CDR3 nucleotide sequence: TGTGCCAGCAGTTCTGACAGGGCTGAAGCTTTCTTT. Its translation: CASSSDRAEAFF. The chain uses TRBV27 and TRBJ1-1; 7 bases align to TRBD1. The CDR3 length is 12 residues. CDR1 and CDR2 from the germline V gene are MNHEY and SMNVEV (reference sequence). With 4 bases clipped from V and 6 bases from J, the junction kept 2 bases outside the gene matches.

The chain carries TRBV15 and TRBJ2-3, with 9 nucleotides matching TRBD1. CDR3 length: 15 residues. CDR1 and CDR2 from the germline V gene are LNHNV and YYDKDF (reference sequence). Trimming cost V 1 base and J 6 bases; bases outside gene matches: 5. This CDR3 reads CATSRGDRVRDTQYF. The CDR3 DNA reads TGTGCCACCAGCAGAGGGGACAGGGTAAGGGATACGCAGTATTTT. The entire variable domain, with the rest obtained from reference TRBV15 and TRBJ2-3, is as follows: DAMVIQNPRYQVTQFGKPVTLSCSQTLNHNVMYWYQQKSSQAPKLLFHYYDKDFNNEADTPDNFQSRRPNTSFCFLDIRSPGLGDTAMYLCATSRGDRVRDTQYFGPGTRLTVL.

Concerning this clone itself: One end of the junction fails to match germline, which may point to a read error. The gene calls are TRBV11-2 and TRBJ2-2; 7 nucleotides agree with TRBD1. The germline V gene has CDR1 SGHAT and CDR2 FQNNGV. The CDR3 sequence is 13 residues long. CDR3 residues: CASSVDRARELFF. The CDR3 DNA follows: TGTGCCAGCAGCGTAGACAGGGCCCGGGAGCTGTTTTTT. The full variable domain, in which reference TRBV11-2 and TRBJ2-2 provide the parts outside the CDR3, is EAGVAQSPRYKIIEKRQSVAFWCNPISGHATLYWYQQILGQGPKLLIQFQNNGVVDDSQLPKDRFSAERLKGVDSTLKIQPAKLEDSAVYLCASSVDRARELFFGEGSRLTVL.

The V and J genes are TRBV4-1 and TRBJ2-5, with 14 bases matching TRBD2. The V segment lost 1 base and the J segment 2 bases; nucleotides outside the gene matches: 3. The CDR3 extends over 17 amino acids. In germline, CDR1 is MGHRA, CDR2 YSYEKL. Here the CDR3 reads CASSQVRLAGGQETQYF. CDR3 in DNA: TGCGCCAGCAGCCAAGTGAGACTAGCGGGGGGGCAAGAGACCCAGTACTTC.

The V call is TRBV19, the J call TRBJ2-5; D might be TRBD2 (6 bases). The ends were cut back, 3 bases at V and 5 bases at J, with 13 bases in the middle. CDR3 length: 14 amino acids. CDR1 LNHDA and CDR2 SQIVND come from the germline V gene (reference sequence). CDR3 protein: CASSIRGKGETQYF. DNA of the CDR3: TGTGCCAGTAGTATTCGGGGGAAGGGTGAGACCCAGTACTTC.

This clone has just one count. The V call is TRBV4-3, the J call TRBJ1-1, with 9 bases lining up with TRBD1. Germline CDR1 is LGHNA and CDR2 is YSLEER. The CDR3 totals 13 residues. Trimming at V came to 4 bases and at J to 8 bases, leaving 5 bases not matched to a gene. In nucleotides, the CDR3 is TGCGCCAGCAGCCGGATCACAGGGGGCGAAGCTTTCTTT. Residues: CASSRITGGEAFF.

The rearrangement links TRBV11-1 to TRBJ2-1; TRBD1 agrees at 10 bases. The CDR3 totals 15 residues. The V gene end was trimmed by 5 bases and the J gene end by 7 bases; junction bases not matched to a gene: 8. From germline, CDR1 is SGHAT and CDR2 FQDESV (reference sequence). The CDR3 coding sequence is TGTGCCAGCAGCCCCCGGGACAGGGGTTCAAATGAGCAGTTCTTC. Encoded protein: CASSPRDRGSNEQFF.

The J gene is TRBJ1-4, the V gene TRBV28, with 10 nucleotides matching TRBD1. V gave up 7 bases and J gave up 11 bases; unmatched junction bases: 16. The CDR3 totals 16 residues. Germline-derived CDR1 and CDR2 are MDHEN and SYDVKM. CDR3 bases: TGTGCCAGCATCCTATCTGGTGGGACAGGGGCTGGGAAACTGTTTTTT. Amino acids: CASILSGGTGAGKLFF.

The rearrangement joins TRBV11-2 to TRBJ1-1; D uncertain. The CDR3 runs 15 residues. The V gene's germline CDR1 is SGHAT and CDR2 FQNNGV. Deletions cut 1 base from V and 5 bases from J, with 14 bases between. Written as DNA, the CDR3 is TGTGCCAGCAGCTTAGTTTTGGCGGGTGTAACTGAAGCTTTCTTT. Protein: CASSLVLAGVTEAFF.

This chain uses TRBV6-2 or TRBV6-3 with TRBJ2-1; TRBD2 matches 8 bases. Germline values: CDR1 MNHEY, CDR2 SVGEGT. V was pared by 0 bases and J by 0 bases, with 10 bases of the junction left unmatched. CDR3 length: 19 residues. The CDR3 DNA is TGTGCCAGCAGTTACTCTCTTCGCGGGGGGAGGGGCTCCTACAATGAGCAGTTCTTC. Protein sequence: CASSYSLRGGRGSYNEQFF.

V is TRBV4-2 and J is TRBJ1-2, with D possibly matching TRBD1 (5 bases). In germline, CDR1 is LGHNA, CDR2 YNFKEQ. V lost 3 bases and J 2 bases, leaving 7 bases between the germline ends. The CDR3 has 13 amino acids. CDR3 sequence reads: CASSHGGNYGYTF. The CDR3 DNA follows: TGTGCCAGCAGCCACGGGGGAAACTATGGCTACACCTTC.

CDR3 nucleotides: TGCGCCAGCAGCTCGATAGACCCGGGACAGGGACCTTGGGCCGGCTACACCTTC. It codes for CASSSIDPGQGPWAGYTF. The gene calls are TRBV5-1 and TRBJ1-2; 9 nucleotides line up with TRBD1. The V gene end was trimmed by 3 bases and the J gene end by 8 bases; junction bases not matched to a gene: 20. This CDR3 contains 18 residues. The V gene's germline CDR1 is SGHRS and CDR2 YFSETQ.

The chain recombines TRBV20-1 with TRBJ2-3; no firm D call. Germline-derived CDR1 and CDR2 are DFQATT and SNEGSKA (reference sequence). Trimming left V 0 bases short and J 8 bases short, with 6 bases between. This CDR3 contains 11 residues. The CDR3 here is CSARDPGTQYF. The DNA of the CDR3 is TGCAGTGCTAGAGACCCGGGTACGCAGTATTTT.

The chain couples TRBV11-1 to TRBJ1-4, with D possibly being TRBD1 (6 bases). Trimming pared 5 bases from V and 8 bases from J, leaving 12 bases between. Germline V gives CDR1 SGHAT, CDR2 FQDESV (reference sequence). The CDR3 runs 13 residues. In DNA, the CDR3 is TGTGCCAGCAGCGTAAGACAGGTCGAAAAACTGTTTTTT. This codes for CASSVRQVEKLFF.

As DNA, the CDR3 is TGTGCCAGCAGTTTATTTTTGGGGGGGCCGAACCCAGATACGCAGTATTTT. It codes for CASSLFLGGPNPDTQYF. The chain recombines TRBV27 with TRBJ2-3, with TRBD2 as a possible D gene (7 bases). CDR3 length: 17 amino acids. The V gene's germline CDR1 is MNHEY and CDR2 SMNVEV (reference sequence). The V and J ends lost 1 base and 4 bases respectively, with 18 bases between them.

The CDR3: CASSFVAGGSGAKNIQYF. The DNA for the CDR3 is TGTGCCAGCAGCTTCGTAGCGGGGGGGAGTGGAGCCAAAAACATTCAGTACTTC. This rearrangement joins TRBV7-9 to TRBJ2-4; TRBD2 matches 11 bases. The V gene end was trimmed by 3 bases and the J gene end by 0 bases; junction bases not matched to a gene: 7. The CDR3 totals 18 residues. The germline V gene encodes CDR1 SEHNR and CDR2 FQNEAQ (reference sequence).

The chain uses TRBV27 and TRBJ1-2; 7 positions agree with TRBD1. Per the germline V gene, CDR1 is MNHEY and CDR2 is SMNVEV (reference sequence). The V and J ends lost 4 bases and 13 bases, in that order; junction bases with no gene match: 18. The CDR3 spans 15 residues. DNA for the CDR3: TGTGCCAGCAGTTCATGGACAGGCCCTAGGGAGAGATTCACCTTC. This gives the protein CASSSWTGPRERFTF.

The chain couples TRBV28 to TRBJ1-2; D possibly corresponds to TRBD1 (6 bases). CDR1 is MDHEN and CDR2 is SYDVKM in the germline V gene. V dropped 5 bases and J dropped 5 bases, with 12 bases sitting between them. This CDR3 is built from 13 residues. The CDR3 DNA follows: TGTGCCAGCAGTGTTACAGGGAAATATGGCTACACCTTC. It encodes CASSVTGKYGYTF.

The chain employs TRBV5-1 and TRBJ1-1; a weak D match, TRBD1 (5 bases). V lost 0 bases to trimming and J lost 4 bases, with 13 bases between them. CDR1 SGHRS and CDR2 YFSETQ come from the germline V gene. This CDR3 is built from 15 residues. The CDR3 sequence is CASSLVAGGTTEAFF. The CDR3 DNA reads as TGCGCCAGCAGCTTGGTGGCCGGGGGGACCACTGAAGCTTTCTTT.

This chain links TRBV10-3 with TRBJ2-3; 7 bases line up with TRBD1. This CDR3 spans 17 amino acids. Trimming removed 0 bases from V and 1 base from J; junction bases left unmatched: 7. CDR1 is ENHRY, CDR2 SYGVKD, per germline. The CDR3 DNA reads TGTGCCATCAGTGAGTCCTCACTGGACAGGCGCACAGATACGCAGTATTTT. Its translation: CAISESSLDRRTDTQYF.